One and the same sample provided the 9 T cell receptor beta chains below, sequenced in a study of T cell responses to AZD1222 COVID-19 vaccine (dated by TCRdb to the early 2020s). Libraries were built with the immunoSEQ multiplex PCR assay. Sourced from immuneACCESS, this table was stored by TCRdb with only in-frame sequences that have V and J called. A share of the clones is absent; for the studies checked, an unresolved V gene accounts for under half, and the remainder has no known explanation. The sample table holds some 130,000 clones, of which around 92% were seen once. The ten largest clones capture about 1.9% of the sample. In light of the paper, this sample's time point label describes: about 28 days (+/-7) after the second vaccine dose. Sequencing was performed on peripheral blood, taken 28 days after the second AZD1222 dose. All receptors come from an adult who received the AZD1222 COVID-19 vaccine.

V is TRBV5-1 and J is TRBJ1-2, with 10 bases fitting TRBD1. The junction had 15 bases not matched to a gene; V was cut back by 0 bases and J by 7 bases. Germline V gene data show CDR1 as SGHRS and CDR2 as YFSETQ. CDR3 length: 18 residues. The DNA for the CDR3 is TGCGCCAGCAGCTTGGGTACCGGGACAGGGGCCGGTACGAGTGGCTACACCTTC. Its protein is CASSLGTGTGAGTSGYTF.

This clone was recorded only once. The genes are TRBV19 and TRBJ1-2, with 8 bases identical to TRBD1. V shed 3 bases and J 4 bases; nucleotides not matched to a gene: 7. In germline, CDR1 is LNHDA, CDR2 SQIVND (reference sequence). The CDR3 extends over 15 amino acids. CDR3 residues: CASSIVGQAGYGYTF. The CDR3 region has the DNA TGTGCCAGTAGTATTGTGGGACAGGCGGGCTATGGCTACACCTTC.

The chain couples TRBV5-1 to TRBJ2-3, with 8 bases lining up with TRBD2. This CDR3 is 15 amino acids long. J was trimmed by 1 base and V by 1 base; bases with no gene match: 2. Germline CDR1 and CDR2: SGHRS and YFSETQ. As DNA, the CDR3 is TGCGCCAGCAGCTTGACACTAGCGGGCACAGATACGCAGTATTTT. Translation gives CASSLTLAGTDTQYF.

The CDR3 nucleotides read TGTGCCTGGAGGGGGAGCGGGAGTGGGCCCGGGGAGCTGTTTTTT. This gives the protein CAWRGSGSGPGELFF. The J gene is TRBJ2-2, the V gene TRBV30; 8 bases fit TRBD2. Germline loops: CDR1 GTSNPN, CDR2 SVGIG (reference sequence). This CDR3 spans 15 amino acids. J was trimmed by 6 bases and V by 3 bases; bases with no gene match: 9.

J is TRBJ2-1 and V is TRBV11-2; D possibly corresponds to TRBD1 (6 bases). Germline V CDR1 and CDR2: SGHAT, FQNNGV. With 3 bases removed from V and 9 bases from J, the gap between germline ends came to 6 bases. The CDR3 sequence is 11 residues long. For the CDR3, the DNA is TGTGCCAGCAGCTTCAGGGGTGAGCAGTTCTTC. It codes for CASSFRGEQFF. Full variable domain (remainder filled in from reference TRBV11-2 and TRBJ2-1): EAGVAQSPRYKIIEKRQSVAFWCNPISGHATLYWYQQILGQGPKLLIQFQNNGVVDDSQLPKDRFSAERLKGVDSTLKIQPAKLEDSAVYLCASSFRGEQFFGPGTRLTVL.

The chain joins TRBV28 to TRBJ1-5; no clear D gene. Germline loops: CDR1 MDHEN, CDR2 SYDVKM. CDR3 length: 12 residues. Trimming shortened V by 7 bases and J by 3 bases, and 7 bases separated the two germline ends. The CDR3 coding sequence is TGTGCCAGCACCGAGCCCAATCAGCCCCAGCATTTT. This gives the protein CASTEPNQPQHF.

The chain has TRBV10-3 and TRBJ1-2; D is ambiguous. V lost 1 base and J 6 bases, leaving 6 bases between the germline ends. The CDR3 is 12 amino acids. Germline V gene sequence: CDR1 ENHRY, CDR2 SYGVKD. The DNA of the CDR3 is TGTGCCATCAGTGAGTTGGGAAATGGCTACACCTTC. Translating gives CAISELGNGYTF.

This clone was recorded a few times. This chain connects TRBV11-3 to TRBJ2-2, with D unclear. V lost 0 bases and J 0 bases, leaving 11 bases between the germline ends. The CDR3 is 17 residues long. CDR1 SGHNT and CDR2 YENEEA come from the germline V gene. CDR3 sequence: CASSLDLTQTNTGELFF. In DNA form, the CDR3 reads TGTGCCAGCAGCTTAGATTTGACCCAGACGAACACCGGGGAGCTGTTTTTT.

The table lists this clone with a few counts. V usage is TRBV18 and J usage is TRBJ2-7, with 8 nucleotides matching TRBD1. Germline values: CDR1 KGHSH, CDR2 LQKENI. The J segment lost 5 bases and the V segment lost 0 bases, leaving 6 bases of the junction unmatched. This CDR3 region has 15 residues. The DNA for the CDR3 is TGTGCCAGCTCACCACCCCCCGGACAGGGTGACGAGCAGTACGTC. Protein: CASSPPPGQGDEQYV.